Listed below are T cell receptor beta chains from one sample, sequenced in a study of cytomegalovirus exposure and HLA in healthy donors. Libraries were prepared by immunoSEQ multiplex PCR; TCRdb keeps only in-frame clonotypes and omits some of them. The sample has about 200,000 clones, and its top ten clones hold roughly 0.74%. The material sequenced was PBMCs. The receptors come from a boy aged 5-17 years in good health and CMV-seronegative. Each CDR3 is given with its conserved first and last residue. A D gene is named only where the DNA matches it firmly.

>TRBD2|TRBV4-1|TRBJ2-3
CASSRVAGTPDTQYF
TGCGCCAGCAGCCGCGTAGCGGGGACTCCAGATACGCAGTATTTT
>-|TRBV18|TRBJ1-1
CASSQNGQNTEAFF
TGTGCCAGCTCACAGAACGGACAAAACACTGAAGCTTTCTTT
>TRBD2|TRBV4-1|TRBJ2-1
CASSSLAGGLNEQFF
TGCGCCAGCAGCTCTCTAGCGGGGGGACTCAATGAGCAGTTCTTC
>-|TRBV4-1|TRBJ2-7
CASSQAPGGYYEQYF
TGCGCCAGCAGCCAAGCCCCCGGGGGATACTACGAGCAGTACTTC
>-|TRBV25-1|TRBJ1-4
CASSEPGSRGEKLFF
TGTGCCAGCAGTGAACCTGGGAGTCGGGGGGAAAAACTGTTTTTT
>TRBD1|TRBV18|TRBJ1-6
CASSPTGTDNSPLHF
TGTGCCAGCTCACCAACCGGGACAGATAATTCACCCCTCCACTTT
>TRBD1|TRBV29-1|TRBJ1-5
CSVATGTGYQPQHF
TGCAGCGTGGCAACCGGGACAGGGTACCAGCCCCAGCATTTT
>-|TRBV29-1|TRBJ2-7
CSVEDPTGLYEQYF
TGCAGCGTTGAAGATCCCACAGGGCTTTACGAGCAGTACTTC
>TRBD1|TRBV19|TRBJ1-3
CASSRQGHSGNTIYF
TGTGCCAGTTCCAGACAGGGGCACTCTGGAAACACCATATATTTT
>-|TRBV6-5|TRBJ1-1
CASSSPWGGRNTEAFF
TGTGCCAGCAGTTCCCCATGGGGAGGGAGAAACACTGAAGCTTTCTTT
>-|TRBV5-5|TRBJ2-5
CASSPGVGAGKQETQYF
TGTGCCAGCAGCCCGGGGGTGGGTGCGGGGAAACAAGAGACCCAGTACTTC
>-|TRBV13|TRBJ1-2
CASSFRQVHWGYTF
TGTGCCAGCAGCTTTCGGCAGGTACACTGGGGCTACACCTTC
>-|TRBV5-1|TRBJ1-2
CASSPESGIWDGYTF
TGCGCCAGCTCTCCCGAATCAGGGATTTGGGATGGCTACACCTTC
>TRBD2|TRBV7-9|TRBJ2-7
CASSPPFSGAYEQYF
TGTGCCAGCAGCCCTCCGTTCAGCGGGGCGTACGAGCAGTACTTC
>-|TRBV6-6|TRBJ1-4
CASSYSTMTNEKLFF
TGTGCCAGCAGTTACTCGACTATGACTAATGAAAAACTGTTTTTT
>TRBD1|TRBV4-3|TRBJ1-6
CASSSHRGINYNSPLHF
TGCGCCAGCAGCTCCCACAGGGGGATTAACTATAATTCACCCCTCCACTTT
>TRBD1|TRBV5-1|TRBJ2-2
CASSRTGRGDTGELFF
TGCGCCAGCAGCCGGACAGGGCGCGGGGACACCGGGGAGCTGTTTTTT
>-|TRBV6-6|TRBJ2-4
CASKGDNLLNIQYF
TGTGCCAGCAAGGGGGACAACTTATTAAACATTCAGTACTTC
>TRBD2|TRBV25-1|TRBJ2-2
CASSRSRLAGGRAGELFF
TGTGCCAGCAGCCGATCTAGACTAGCGGGGGGTCGGGCCGGGGAGCTGTTTTTT
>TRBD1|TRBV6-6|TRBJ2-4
CASSPGQGIQYF
TGTGCCAGCAGCCCCGGACAGGGCATTCAGTACTTC
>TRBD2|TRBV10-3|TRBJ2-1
CAISESGGGSYNEQFF
TGTGCCATCAGTGAGTCCGGCGGGGGCTCCTACAATGAGCAGTTCTTC
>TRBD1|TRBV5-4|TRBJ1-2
CASSLEPLTGGNGYTF
TGTGCCAGCAGCTTGGAACCTTTGACAGGGGGCAATGGCTACACCTTC
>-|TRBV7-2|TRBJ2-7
CASSFFGQGMYEQYF
TGTGCCAGCAGCTTTTTTGGGCAGGGAATGTACGAGCAGTACTTC
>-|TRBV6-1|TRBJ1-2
CASSARTEDSYGYTF
TGTGCCAGCAGTGCCCGGACAGAGGACTCCTATGGCTACACCTTC
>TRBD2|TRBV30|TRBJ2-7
CAWTREGYEQYF
TGTGCCTGGACCAGGGAGGGTTACGAGCAGTACTTC
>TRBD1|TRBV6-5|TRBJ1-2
CASSSRTGSLEGYTF
TGTGCCAGCAGTTCTAGGACAGGCTCGCTGGAAGGCTACACCTTC
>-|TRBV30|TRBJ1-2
CAWLDWGYTF
TGTGCCTGGCTCGACTGGGGCTACACCTTC
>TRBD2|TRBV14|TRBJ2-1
CASSPLKGGGHNEQFF
TGTGCCAGCAGCCCTCTTAAAGGCGGGGGACACAATGAGCAGTTCTTC
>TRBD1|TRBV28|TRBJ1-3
CASSDRVNTIYF
TGTGCCAGCAGCGACAGGGTAAACACCATATATTTT
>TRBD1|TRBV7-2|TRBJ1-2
CASTFAGTGGYGYTF
TGTGCCAGCACTTTCGCGGGGACAGGGGGCTATGGCTACACCTTC
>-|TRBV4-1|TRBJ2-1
CASSQVSSSYNEQFF
TGCGCCAGCAGCCAAGTTTCGAGCTCCTACAATGAGCAGTTCTTC
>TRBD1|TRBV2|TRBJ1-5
CASSVGDSRNQPQHF
TGTGCCAGCAGTGTGGGGGACAGCCGGAATCAGCCCCAGCATTTT
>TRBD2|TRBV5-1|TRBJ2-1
CASSIRTSGGASRGNEQFF
TGCGCCAGCAGCATCCGGACTAGCGGGGGGGCCAGTCGAGGCAATGAGCAGTTCTTC
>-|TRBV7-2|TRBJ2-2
CASSLVDGWELFF
TGTGCCAGCAGCTTAGTAGATGGTTGGGAGCTGTTTTTT
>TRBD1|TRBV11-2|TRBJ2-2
CASSLPGTGRSGELFF
TGTGCCAGCAGCTTACCCGGGACAGGGCGTTCCGGGGAGCTGTTTTTT
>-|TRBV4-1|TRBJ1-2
CASSRDQRDRYYGYTF
TGCGCCAGCAGCCGAGACCAGCGGGATCGGTACTATGGCTACACCTTC